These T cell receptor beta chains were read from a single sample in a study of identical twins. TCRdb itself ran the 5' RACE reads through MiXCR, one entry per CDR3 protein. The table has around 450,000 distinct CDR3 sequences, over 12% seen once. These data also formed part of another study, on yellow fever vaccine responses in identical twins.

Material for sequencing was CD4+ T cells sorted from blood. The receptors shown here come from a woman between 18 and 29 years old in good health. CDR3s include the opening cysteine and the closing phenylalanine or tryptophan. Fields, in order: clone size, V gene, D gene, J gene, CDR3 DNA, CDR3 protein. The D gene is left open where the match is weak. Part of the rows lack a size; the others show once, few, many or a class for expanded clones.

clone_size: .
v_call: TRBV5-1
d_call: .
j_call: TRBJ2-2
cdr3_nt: TGCGCCAGCAGACCACGAATCACCGGGGAGCTGTTTTTT
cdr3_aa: CASRPRITGELFF

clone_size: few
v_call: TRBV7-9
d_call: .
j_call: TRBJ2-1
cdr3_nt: TGTGCCAGCAGACGACAGGACCTTGAGCAGTTCTTC
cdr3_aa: CASRRQDLEQFF

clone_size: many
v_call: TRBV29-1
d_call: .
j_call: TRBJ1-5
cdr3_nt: TGCAGCGTTGAGTCGGGGGTTGGTCAGCCCCAGCATTTT
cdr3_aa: CSVESGVGQPQHF

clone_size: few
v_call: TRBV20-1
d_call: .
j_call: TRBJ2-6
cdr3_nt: TGCAGTGCCCCACGCTCTGGGGCCAACGTCCTGACTTTC
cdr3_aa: CSAPRSGANVLTF

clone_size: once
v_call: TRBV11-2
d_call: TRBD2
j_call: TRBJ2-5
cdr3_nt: TGTGCCAGCAGCTTAGGCAGCGGGAAGTTGGAGACCCAGTACTTC
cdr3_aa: CASSLGSGKLETQYF

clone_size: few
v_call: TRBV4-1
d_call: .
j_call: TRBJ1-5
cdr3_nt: TGCGCCAGCAGCCAAGATCGCCGTGGTCAGCCCCAGCATTTT
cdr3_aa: CASSQDRRGQPQHF

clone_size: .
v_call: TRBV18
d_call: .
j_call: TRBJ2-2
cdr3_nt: TGTGCCAGCTCACCCCCATGGGAGCGGAACACCGGGGAGCTGTTTTTT
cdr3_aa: CASSPPWERNTGELFF

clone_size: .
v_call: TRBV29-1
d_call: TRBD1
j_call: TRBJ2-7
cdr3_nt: TGCAGCGCTGGGGGCCGGGACAGCAATTACGAGCAGTACTTC
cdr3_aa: CSAGGRDSNYEQYF

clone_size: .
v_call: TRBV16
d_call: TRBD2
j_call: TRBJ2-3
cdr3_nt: TGTGCCAGCAGCCAATCGGTGACTAGCGGACACACAGATACGCAGTATTTT
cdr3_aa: CASSQSVTSGHTDTQYF

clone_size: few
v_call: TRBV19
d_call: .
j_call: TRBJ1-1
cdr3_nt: TGTGCCAGTAGTATGGATCAGGGGTTAAAAGAAGCTTTCTTT
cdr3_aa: CASSMDQGLKEAFF

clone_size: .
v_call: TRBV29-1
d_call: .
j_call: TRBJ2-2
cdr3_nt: TGCAGCACCAGGGGTACCGGGGAGCTGTTTTTT
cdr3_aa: CSTRGTGELFF

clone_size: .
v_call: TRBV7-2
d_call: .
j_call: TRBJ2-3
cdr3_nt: TGTGCCAGCAGCGCAACGGGACCGGATACGCAGTATTTT
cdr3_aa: CASSATGPDTQYF

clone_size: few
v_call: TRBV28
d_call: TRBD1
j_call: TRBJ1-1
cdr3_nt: TGTGCCAGCAGGACAGGGGGCTCGAACACTGAAGCTTTCTTT
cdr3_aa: CASRTGGSNTEAFF

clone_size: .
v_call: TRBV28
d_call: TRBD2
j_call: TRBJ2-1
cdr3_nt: TGTGCCAGCAGTCGAACTCGACTAGCGGGGGGGCGGATGGAGCAGTTCTTC
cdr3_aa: CASSRTRLAGGRMEQFF

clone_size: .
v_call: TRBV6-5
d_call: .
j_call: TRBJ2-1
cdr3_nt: TGTGCCAGCAGTTACCTTGACACAACCTTCAATGAGCAGTTCTTC
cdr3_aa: CASSYLDTTFNEQFF

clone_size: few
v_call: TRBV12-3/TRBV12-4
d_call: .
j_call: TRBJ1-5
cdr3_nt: TGTGCCAGCAGAGTATTCGGGGGAGACGGGCAGCCCCAGCATTTT
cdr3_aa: CASRVFGGDGQPQHF

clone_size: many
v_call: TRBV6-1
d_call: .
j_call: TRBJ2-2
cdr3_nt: TGTGCCAGCAGTAAGGAGTCCGGAACGAACACCGGGGAGCTGTTTTTT
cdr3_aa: CASSKESGTNTGELFF

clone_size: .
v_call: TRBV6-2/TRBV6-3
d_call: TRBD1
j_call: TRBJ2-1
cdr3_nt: TGTGCCAGCAGGAGACAGGGGGCGAAGCAGTTCTTC
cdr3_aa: CASRRQGAKQFF

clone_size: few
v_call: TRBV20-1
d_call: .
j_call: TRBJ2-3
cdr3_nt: TGCAGTGCTTGGGATAACACAGATACGCAGTATTTT
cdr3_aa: CSAWDNTDTQYF

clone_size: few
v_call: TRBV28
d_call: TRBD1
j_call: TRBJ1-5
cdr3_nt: TGTGCCAGCAGTAGCAGGGGGCTGGGGATTCAGCCCCAGCATTTT
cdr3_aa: CASSSRGLGIQPQHF

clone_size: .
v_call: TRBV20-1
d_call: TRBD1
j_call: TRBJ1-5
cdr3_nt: TGCAGTGCTAGAGCTTGGGACAGGGATGGCAATCAGCCCCAGCATTTT
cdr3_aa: CSARAWDRDGNQPQHF

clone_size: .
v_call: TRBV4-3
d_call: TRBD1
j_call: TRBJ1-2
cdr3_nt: TGCGCCAGCAGCCACCCCGGACAGGCAAACTATGGCTACACCTTC
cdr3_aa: CASSHPGQANYGYTF

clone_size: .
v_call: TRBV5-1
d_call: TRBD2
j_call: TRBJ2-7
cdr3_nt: TGCGCCAGCAGCTTTACCGGGACTAGCTACGAGCAGTACTTC
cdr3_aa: CASSFTGTSYEQYF

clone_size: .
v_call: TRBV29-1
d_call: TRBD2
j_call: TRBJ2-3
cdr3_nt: TGCAGCCTTCAGCGGGAGCTCGCAGATACGCAGTATTTT
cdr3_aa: CSLQRELADTQYF

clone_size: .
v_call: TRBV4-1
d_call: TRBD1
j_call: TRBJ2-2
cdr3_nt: TGCGCCAGCAGCCAAGACCGGACAGGGTTCACCGGGGAGCTGTTTTTT
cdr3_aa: CASSQDRTGFTGELFF

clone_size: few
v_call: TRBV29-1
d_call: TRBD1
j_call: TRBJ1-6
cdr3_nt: TGCAGCGTACAGGGGGCCTATAATTCACCCCTCCACTTT
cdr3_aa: CSVQGAYNSPLHF

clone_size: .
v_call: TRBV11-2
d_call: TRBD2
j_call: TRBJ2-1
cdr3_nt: TGTGCCAACAGCTTAGGGCTAGCGGGGTACAATGAGCAGTTCTTC
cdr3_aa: CANSLGLAGYNEQFF

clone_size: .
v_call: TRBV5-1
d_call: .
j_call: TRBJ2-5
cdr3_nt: TGCGCCAGCAGCCCGGAGGAGATTCGGTACCAAGAGACCCAGTACTTC
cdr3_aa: CASSPEEIRYQETQYF

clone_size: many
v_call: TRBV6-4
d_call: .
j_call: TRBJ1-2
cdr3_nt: TGTGCCAGCAGTGACGAACTTTGGATTAACTATGGCTACACCTTC
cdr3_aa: CASSDELWINYGYTF

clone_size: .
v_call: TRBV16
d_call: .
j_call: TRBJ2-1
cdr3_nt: TGTGCCAGCAGCCAATCCAACAGGGTTTCCTACAATGAGCAGTTCTTC
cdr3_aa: CASSQSNRVSYNEQFF

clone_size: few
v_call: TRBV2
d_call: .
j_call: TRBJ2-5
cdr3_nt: TGTGCCAGCAGTGGGCCCCTTGCCGGGTACCAAGAGACCCAGTACTTC
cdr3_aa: CASSGPLAGYQETQYF